This entry lists 5 T cell receptor beta chains sequenced from one sample in a study of identical twins. A single record per CDR3 protein comes from TCRdb applying MiXCR to the 5' RACE reads. The sample yields 400,000 to 500,000 distinct CDR3 sequences, around 20% seen once. Sequencing was performed on naive T cells sorted from blood. All receptors come from a man aged 45-65 years in good health.

This clonotype was picked up a small number of times. This rearrangement joins TRBV5-4 to TRBJ2-3; D is tentatively TRBD1 or TRBD2 (5 bases each). V was cut by 4 bases and J by 0 bases, with 12 bases left in between. Germline V gives CDR1 SGHNT, CDR2 YYREEE (reference sequence). This CDR3 is built from 15 residues. As DNA, the CDR3 is TGTGCCAGCAGCACACGAAGGGACAGCACAGATACGCAGTATTTT. It yields the protein CASSTRRDSTDTQYF.

The CDR3 loop is CASSLFLSGSTDTQYF. The CDR3 DNA reads TGTGCCAGCAGTTTATTCCTCTCGGGGAGTACAGATACGCAGTATTTT. This chain connects TRBV28 to TRBJ2-3, with TRBD2 as a possible D gene (5 bases). Looked up from germline, CDR1 is MDHEN and CDR2 is SYDVKM. This CDR3 has 16 amino acids. V lost 1 base and J lost 3, with 14 bases in between.

CDR3 in DNA: TGCAGTGCTAGAGAGGGAGCCACGCAGTACTTC. Translated: CSAREGATQYF. The rearrangement uses TRBV20-1 and TRBJ2-7; a weak D match, TRBD2 (5 bases). The CDR3 covers 11 residues. Trimming removed 0 bases from V and 9 bases from J, with 9 bases in between. CDR1 DFQATT and CDR2 SNEGSKA come from the germline V gene (reference sequence).

The chain employs TRBV7-2 and TRBJ2-6; 7 bases are a match to TRBD1. Germline V gives CDR1 SGHTA, CDR2 FQGNSA. The CDR3 covers 17 residues. The trim removed 5 bases at V and 0 bases at J, leaving 7 bases unmatched. The CDR3: CASSLDRASSGANVLTF. The CDR3 DNA sequence: TGTGCCAGCAGCCTTGACAGGGCCAGCTCTGGGGCCAACGTCCTGACTTTC.

The chain combines TRBV6-5 with TRBJ2-3, with D perhaps matching TRBD2 (5 bases). The V end was cut by 0 bases, the J end by 1 base, with 11 bases between. The CDR3 runs 16 residues. Germline V gene data show CDR1 as MNHEY and CDR2 as SVGAGI. CDR3 residues: CASSYSTGTGTDTQYF. The DNA of the CDR3 is TGTGCCAGCAGTTACTCGACGGGAACAGGCACAGATACGCAGTATTTT.